This T cell receptor (beta chain) came from a study of technical replicates of blood from several donors. TCRdb's table, derived via immunoSEQ multiplex PCR, lists solely in-frame clones and lacks some. Among over 85,000 clones, less than 96% were seen once, and the ten largest hold 0.35% to 0.45%. Germline lookup yields CDR1 GTSNPN and CDR2 SVGIG (reference sequence). Trimming removed 0 bases at V and 4 bases at J, with 8 bases between. The CDR3 sequence is 13 residues long. The clonotype was recovered from a human donor in good health. The source material was T cells isolated from PBMCs. The J gene is TRBJ2-3, the V gene TRBV30, with D perhaps matching TRBD2 (5 bases). CDR3 DNA sequence: TGTGCCTGGAGTGTAAGAGGGTCAGATACGCAGTATTTT. This sequence encodes CAWSVRGSDTQYF.